The entry below gives a single T cell receptor (beta chain) sequence along with its context. Antigen specificity is unknown. This CDR3 region has 12 residues. Trimming shortened V by 7 bases and J by 5 bases, and 14 bases separated the two germline ends. Germline-derived CDR1 and CDR2 are SQVTM and ANQGSEA. The sample comes from a study of radiotherapy plus CTLA-4 blockade in lung cancer. Whole-study results and caveats: In blood, after radiotherapy plus ipilimumab, tumor-derived TCR clones expanded.

The method was immunoSEQ multiplex PCR; TCRdb's version includes in-frame clones alone and lacks a portion of them. The data show about 38,000 clones, about 68% seen once. Alongside CTLA-4 blockade with ipilimumab, patients with chemo-refractory metastatic non-small-cell lung cancer received focal radiation. The chain carries TRBV29-1 and TRBJ1-1, with D possibly TRBD1 on 5 matching bases. The sequence was collected from a human donor with non-small cell lung cancer who had stable disease on radiotherapy plus ipilimumab. Material: peripheral blood, obtained from a patient treated with radiotherapy plus ipilimumab. CDR3 in amino acids: CSGGGAGTEAFF. In nucleotides, the CDR3 is TGCAGCGGGGGGGGAGCTGGGACTGAAGCTTTCTTT.